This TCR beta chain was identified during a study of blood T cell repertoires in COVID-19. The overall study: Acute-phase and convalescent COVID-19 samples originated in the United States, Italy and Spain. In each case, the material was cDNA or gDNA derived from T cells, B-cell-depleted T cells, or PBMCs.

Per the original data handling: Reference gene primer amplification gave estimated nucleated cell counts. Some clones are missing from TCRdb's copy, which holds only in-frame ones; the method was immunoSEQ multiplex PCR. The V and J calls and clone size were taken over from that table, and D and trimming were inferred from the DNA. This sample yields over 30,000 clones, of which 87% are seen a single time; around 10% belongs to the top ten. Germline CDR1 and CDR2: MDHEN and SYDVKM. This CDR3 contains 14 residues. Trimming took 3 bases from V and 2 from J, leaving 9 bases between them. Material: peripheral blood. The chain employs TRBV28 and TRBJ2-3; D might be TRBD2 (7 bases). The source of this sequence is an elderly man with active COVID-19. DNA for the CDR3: TGTGCCAGCAGTTTGGGGGGGCTCACAGATACGCAGTATTTT. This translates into CASSLGGLTDTQYF.